The T cell receptor (beta chain) described here comes from a study of cytotoxic CD8 clonotypes in ibrutinib-treated CLL. Study-level background: Treatment had run for a median about 12 months, range 6 to 36, when response samples were taken. Mean per-sample yields comprised 255,043 productive templates and 94,082 productive rearrangements.

Germline CDR1 reads SGHAT; CDR2 reads FQNNGV. V was clipped by 0 bases and J by 6 bases, with 11 bases between them. The CDR3 extends over 14 amino acids. In this sample, this clone turned up a few times. Other DNA sequences in this specimen translate into the identical CDR3. TCRdb keeps only in-frame clones here, not all; method: immunoSEQ multiplex PCR. Of about 140,000 clones in the sample, over 75% were seen once. The receptor's source is a human donor with chronic lymphocytic leukemia. This rearrangement joins TRBV11-2 to TRBJ1-2, with a tentative D call TRBD1 (6 bases). This specimen was PBMCs, taken after 36 months of ibrutinib treatment. The CDR3 here is CASSLEQGRDGYTF. CDR3 coding DNA: TGTGCCAGCAGCTTAGAGCAGGGGCGGGATGGCTACACCTTC.